The 14 T cell receptor beta chains presented below share a single source sample, sequenced in a study of T cell responses to AZD1222 COVID-19 vaccine. Profiling relied on immunoSEQ multiplex PCR, and the TCRdb table lists in-frame clones only, not all of them. The profile covers over 80,000 clones, with approximately 92% appearing a single time and roughly 32% taken by the ten largest. The starting material was peripheral blood, obtained on day 0 of AZD1222 vaccination. The source is an adult in good health.

This chain joins TRBV4-1 and TRBJ2-3; no clear D gene. From germline, CDR1 is MGHRA and CDR2 YSYEKL. V was trimmed by 1 base and J by 4 bases, leaving 15 bases between them. This CDR3 is built from 16 residues. The CDR3 sequence is CASSQVDMGFADTQYF. The DNA for the CDR3 is TGCGCCAGCAGCCAAGTCGATATGGGGTTCGCAGATACGCAGTATTTT.

This sequence joins TRBV9 and TRBJ2-1; 14 bases match TRBD2. Germline CDR1 SGDLS, CDR2 YYNGEE. This CDR3 is built from 16 residues. Trimming removed 4 bases from V and 9 bases from J; junction bases left unmatched: 9. CDR3: CASSPRGLAGGIEQFF. As DNA, the CDR3 is TGTGCCAGCAGCCCTAGAGGACTAGCGGGAGGTATTGAGCAGTTCTTC.

V gene TRBV6-6 combines with J gene TRBJ1-1; D remains unclear. Germline lookup yields CDR1 MNHNY and CDR2 SVGAGI (reference sequence). This CDR3 has 11 amino acids. Trimming cost V 1 base and J 8 bases, with 5 bases left between them. The DNA for the CDR3 is TGTGCCAGCAGTTACTTTGAAGAAGCTTTCTTT. It is translated as CASSYFEEAFF.

This rearrangement joins TRBV7-9 to TRBJ2-7; TRBD1 might be the D (6 bases). The V gene lost 1 base and the J gene lost 2 bases, with 12 bases spanning the gap. Per germline, CDR1 SEHNR and CDR2 FQNEAQ (reference sequence). CDR3 length: 15 amino acids. CDR3 residues: CASSLGIRTAYEQYF. Here the CDR3 DNA reads TGTGCCAGCAGCTTAGGGATAAGGACAGCCTACGAGCAGTACTTC.

In this sample, this clone turned up once. This chain connects TRBV28 to TRBJ2-3, with TRBD1 identical over 11 bases. This CDR3 region has 17 residues. Trimming removed 6 bases from V and 1 base from J; junction bases left unmatched: 9. Germline CDR1 and CDR2: MDHEN and SYDVKM. As DNA, the CDR3 is TGTGCCAGCAGCTCCTGGACAGGGGGCATCGGCACAGATACGCAGTATTTT. This translates into CASSSWTGGIGTDTQYF.

The V and J genes are TRBV27 and TRBJ1-6, with 8 bases that match TRBD1. The CDR3 covers 20 residues. V shed 0 bases, J shed 3 bases, and the junction held 13 bases outside the gene matches. The V gene's germline CDR1 is MNHEY and CDR2 SMNVEV (reference sequence). The CDR3 DNA reads TGTGCCAGCAGTTTATCGGGGGTGGCAGGACAGGGACTCTATAATTCACCCCTCCACTTT. This encodes CASSLSGVAGQGLYNSPLHF.

The chain carries TRBV7-6 and TRBJ2-7; either TRBD1 or TRBD2 may supply D (5 bases each). In germline, CDR1 is SGHVS, CDR2 FNYEAQ. CDR3 length equals 14 residues. The ends were cut back, 2 bases at V and 3 bases at J, with 11 bases in the middle. The CDR3 sequence is CASSLRDGNYEQYF. The CDR3 DNA reads as TGTGCCAGCAGCTTAAGGGACGGAAACTACGAGCAGTACTTC.

The chain uses TRBV16 and TRBJ2-7; D is perhaps TRBD1 or TRBD2 (5 bases each). Germline values: CDR1 KGHSY, CDR2 FQNENV. Trimming pared 3 bases from V and 4 bases from J, leaving 16 bases between. CDR3 length: 15 residues. CDR3 in amino acids: CASSHGPPGTYEQYF. The CDR3 DNA sequence: TGTGCCAGCAGCCACGGCCCTCCTGGGACGTACGAGCAGTACTTC.

A few counts support this clone. The chain has TRBV5-6 and TRBJ2-3, with 10 bases fitting TRBD1. The CDR3 runs 15 residues. J gave up 4 bases and V 4 bases, and 6 bases lay outside the gene matches. Germline V lookup: CDR1 SGHDT, CDR2 YYEEEE. CDR3 sequence: CASSRGTGEADTQYF. The DNA for the CDR3 is TGTGCCAGCAGCCGGGGGACAGGGGAAGCAGATACGCAGTATTTT.

The gene calls are TRBV5-6 and TRBJ1-1, with no clear D. Trimming pared 5 bases from V and 1 base from J, leaving 9 bases between. The CDR3 runs 13 residues. Germline-derived CDR1 and CDR2 are SGHDT and YYEEEE. The CDR3 is CASSIRANTEAFF. The CDR3 DNA reads TGTGCCAGCAGTATACGGGCGAACACTGAAGCTTTCTTT.

In DNA, the CDR3 is TGCAGCGCTAGGACAGGTACGGCCTACACCTTC. Its translation is CSARTGTAYTF. The chain is built from TRBV29-1 and TRBJ1-2; 7 bases fit TRBD1. V lost 7 bases to trimming and J lost 10 bases; unmatched junction nucleotides: 9. The CDR3 sequence is 11 residues long. Germline CDR1 is SQVTM and CDR2 is ANQGSEA.

The chain combines TRBV6-2 or TRBV6-3 with TRBJ1-1; TRBD1 agrees at 8 bases. The CDR3 is made up of 14 amino acids. The V gene's germline CDR1 is MNHEY and CDR2 SVGEGT. Trimming at V came to 4 bases and at J to 4 bases, leaving 5 bases not matched to a gene. DNA for the CDR3: TGTGCCAGCAGTTCCTCGCAGGGGGCCACTGAAGCTTTCTTT. It translates to CASSSSQGATEAFF.

The chain carries TRBV19 and TRBJ1-2; D not certain. Germline CDR1 reads LNHDA; CDR2 reads SQIVND (reference sequence). CDR3 length: 13 amino acids. V dropped 7 bases and J dropped 0 bases, with 9 bases sitting between them. DNA for the CDR3: TGTGCCAGTAATAGAGGCTCTAACTATGGCTACACCTTC. Translated, it gives CASNRGSNYGYTF.

Turning to this clone: The identical CDR3 is also encoded by other nucleotide sequences in the sample. The V gene is TRBV28, the J gene TRBJ2-7, with D maybe TRBD2 (6 bases). Deletions cut 3 bases from V and 2 bases from J, with 8 bases between. CDR1 is MDHEN, CDR2 SYDVKM, per germline. The CDR3 totals 13 residues. The CDR3 protein is CASSFPGAYEQYF. DNA of the CDR3: TGTGCCAGCAGTTTTCCGGGAGCCTACGAGCAGTACTTC.